The 30 T cell receptor beta chains in this list originate from one sample, sequenced in a study of T cell responses to AZD1222 COVID-19 vaccine (dated by TCRdb to about 2021). Receptor libraries were prepared by the immunoSEQ multiplex PCR assay. The source is immuneACCESS, and TCRdb retained only in-frame sequences with V and J called. Part of the clones is not carried over; for the studies checked, unresolved V genes explain less than half of this, and the remainder is unexplained. The sample data list around 130,000 clones, and 89% of these were observed just once. Clones ranked in the top ten supply roughly a tenth of the sample. The time point label, as the study defines it: about 28 days (+/-7) after the second vaccine dose. The specimen comprised peripheral blood, sampled 28 days after the second AZD1222 dose. The receptors derive from an adult who received the AZD1222 COVID-19 vaccine.

The rearrangement joins TRBV10-2 to TRBJ1-1; D is unclear. This CDR3 comprises 12 residues. Trimming removed 4 bases at V and 3 bases at J, with 6 bases between. Germline CDR1 reads WSHSY; CDR2 reads SAAADI. CDR3 region: CASSGAYTEAFF. DNA for the CDR3: TGCGCCAGCAGTGGAGCGTACACTGAAGCTTTCTTT.

The gene calls are TRBV10-3 and TRBJ1-5; D gene ambiguous. V gave up 2 bases and J gave up 1 base, with 9 bases separating them. Germline CDR1 is ENHRY and CDR2 is SYGVKD. The CDR3 extends over 15 amino acids. CDR3 coding DNA: TGTGCCATCAGTGAGACGGGCCCAAGCAATCAGCCCCAGCATTTT. Translation: CAISETGPSNQPQHF.

The gene calls are TRBV4-2 and TRBJ2-2; TRBD2 matches 11 bases. The CDR3 loop spans 16 amino acids. Per germline, CDR1 LGHNA and CDR2 YNFKEQ. The J segment lost 7 bases and the V segment lost 4 bases, leaving 8 bases of the junction unmatched. CDR3: CASSRLTSGEGGELFF. The CDR3 bases are TGTGCCAGCAGCCGGCTGACTAGCGGGGAAGGCGGGGAGCTGTTTTTT.

The chain recombines TRBV9 with TRBJ2-2; weak D call: TRBD2 (7 bases). The germline V gene encodes CDR1 SGDLS and CDR2 YYNGEE. The CDR3 sequence is 14 residues long. Trimming took 7 bases from V and 1 from J, leaving 11 bases between them. The CDR3 is CASRGARNTGELFF. In nucleotides, the CDR3 is TGTGCCAGCCGGGGGGCAAGGAACACCGGGGAGCTGTTTTTT.

The genes are TRBV4-3 and TRBJ2-7, with D uncertain. This CDR3 spans 13 amino acids. Germline lookup yields CDR1 LGHNA and CDR2 YSLEER. V was trimmed by 7 bases and J by 3 bases, leaving 13 bases between them. CDR3 nucleotide sequence: TGCGCCAGCATCCCACAGACGGTCTACGAGCAGTACTTC. Its protein product is CASIPQTVYEQYF.

The chain has TRBV7-9 and TRBJ1-5; D is ambiguous. The germline CDR1 and CDR2 sequences are SEHNR and FQNEAQ (reference sequence). The CDR3 has 12 amino acids. V was trimmed by 5 bases and J by 7 bases, leaving 9 bases between them. The chain's CDR3 is CASSLQAQPQHF. CDR3 nucleotides: TGTGCCAGCAGCCTTCAGGCCCAGCCCCAGCATTTT.

This clone showed up just once. The chain employs TRBV11-2 and TRBJ2-2; no reliable D call. The length of the CDR3 is 15 residues. Germline loops: CDR1 SGHAT, CDR2 FQNNGV. Between the trimmed V and J ends, which lost 0 bases and 2 bases, there was a span of 7 bases. CDR3 loop: CASSLEGTNTGELFF. The CDR3 DNA reads TGTGCCAGCAGCTTAGAAGGTACAAACACCGGGGAGCTGTTTTTT.

V usage is TRBV27 and J usage is TRBJ1-1; TRBD1 aligns across 11 bases. This CDR3 is 14 amino acids long. Germline V gives CDR1 MNHEY, CDR2 SMNVEV (reference sequence). V lost 1 base and J lost 8; bases outside the gene matches: 3. CDR3 protein: CASSLWGQGVEAFF. CDR3 nucleotide sequence: TGTGCCAGCAGTTTATGGGGACAGGGGGTAGAAGCTTTCTTT.

The gene calls are TRBV7-3 and TRBJ2-1; 8 nucleotides line up with TRBD1. Germline trimming cut 5 bases from V and 7 bases from J; bases unmatched to any gene: 10. This CDR3 contains 15 residues. Germline V gene data show CDR1 as SGHTA and CDR2 as FQGTGA. CDR3: CASSGRQGASNEQFF. CDR3 bases: TGTGCCAGCAGCGGGCGGCAGGGGGCTAGTAATGAGCAGTTCTTC. The entire variable domain, with the rest obtained from reference TRBV7-3 and TRBJ2-1, is as follows: GAGVSQTPSNKVTEKGKYVELRCDPISGHTALYWYRQSLGQGPEFLIYFQGTGAADDSGLPNDRFFAVRPEGSVSTLKIQRTERGDSAVYLCASSGRQGASNEQFFGPGTRLTVL.

The V gene is TRBV18, the J gene TRBJ1-1, with 7 bases matching TRBD1. The V and J ends lost 4 bases and 1 base, in that order; junction bases with no gene match: 6. The length of the CDR3 is 15 residues. CDR1 and CDR2 (germline): KGHSH, LQKENI. For the CDR3, the DNA is TGTGCCAGCTCACTACAGGGGAGGGCGAACACTGAAGCTTTCTTT. Translation: CASSLQGRANTEAFF. Filled out from reference TRBV18 and TRBJ1-1, the complete variable domain reads NAGVMQNPRHLVRRRGQEARLRCSPMKGHSHVYWYRQLPEEGLKFMVYLQKENIIDESGMPKERFSAEFPKEGPSILRIQQVVRGDSAAYFCASSLQGRANTEAFFGQGTRLTVV.

The chain has TRBV29-1 and TRBJ2-1, with 14 bases matching TRBD2. Germline V lookup: CDR1 SQVTM, CDR2 ANQGSEA. V was clipped by 6 bases and J by 6 bases; unmatched bases: 4. The CDR3 extends over 14 amino acids. The CDR3: CSVSGTSGSNEQFF. CDR3 bases: TGCAGCGTGTCCGGGACTAGCGGGAGCAATGAGCAGTTCTTC.

This sequence joins TRBV4-2 and TRBJ1-5, with a possible D match to TRBD1 (5 bases). The CDR3 runs to 15 residues. In germline, CDR1 is LGHNA, CDR2 YNFKEQ. V was cut by 3 bases and J by 3 bases, with 12 bases left in between. The CDR3 DNA reads TGTGCCAGCAGCCACCCAGGGAGAAACAATCAGCCCCAGCATTTT. Protein product: CASSHPGRNNQPQHF.

The V call is TRBV30, the J call TRBJ2-7; 7 bases are shared with TRBD1. Germline V gene lookup returns CDR1 GTSNPN and CDR2 SVGIG (reference sequence). The CDR3 spans 12 residues. The ends lost 0 bases at V and 5 bases at J; junction bases unmatched: 1. The CDR3, as DNA: TGTGCCTGGAGTGTACAGGGGAACGAGCAGTACTTC. Its protein is CAWSVQGNEQYF.

V is TRBV7-8 and J is TRBJ2-7; 8 bases fit TRBD1. V trimming: 5 bases; J trimming: 6 bases; junction bases outside the gene matches: 6. The germline V gene has CDR1 SGHVS and CDR2 FQNEAQ. The CDR3 consists of 13 residues. CDR3 sequence: CASSQTGVGEQYF. In nucleotides, the CDR3 is TGTGCCAGCAGCCAGACAGGGGTTGGCGAGCAGTACTTC.

This chain joins TRBV6-2 or TRBV6-3 and TRBJ1-4, with 9 bases aligning to TRBD1. V lost 1 base, J lost 0 bases, and 6 bases stayed unmatched. Germline values: CDR1 MNHEY, CDR2 SVGEGT. This CDR3 comprises 18 residues. The CDR3 region has the DNA TGTGCCAGCAGTTACTACGGGACAGGGATGACAACTAATGAAAAACTGTTTTTT. Translation gives CASSYYGTGMTTNEKLFF.

The rearrangement joins TRBV5-4 to TRBJ1-2; 11 bases are a match to TRBD1. Germline V gene lookup returns CDR1 SGHNT and CDR2 YYREEE (reference sequence). V gave up 1 base and J gave up 6 bases; unmatched junction bases: 8. This CDR3 comprises 16 residues. The CDR3 coding sequence is TGTGCCAGCAGCTTGACCCTGGACAGGGGGCGAGATGGCTACACCTTC. Amino acids: CASSLTLDRGRDGYTF.

The CDR3 DNA reads TGTGCCATCAGTGACTCACGGAATAATTCACCCCTCCACTTT. This translates into CAISDSRNNSPLHF. The rearrangement joins TRBV10-3 to TRBJ1-6, with unresolved D. CDR1 and CDR2 (germline): ENHRY, SYGVKD. V was clipped by 3 bases and J by 5 bases, with 8 bases between them. The CDR3 spans 14 residues.

The chain employs TRBV2 and TRBJ1-2; TRBD1 is a possible D gene (6 bases). Per germline, CDR1 SNHLY and CDR2 FYNNEI. V lost 11 bases and J lost 4, with 20 bases in between. CDR3 size: 14 residues. CDR3 in amino acids: CAFPGTRGGYGYTF. CDR3 coding DNA: TGTGCCTTCCCCGGAACCAGGGGTGGCTATGGCTACACCTTC.

The chain recombines TRBV18 with TRBJ1-5; D remains ambiguous. Germline lookup yields CDR1 KGHSH and CDR2 LQKENI. This CDR3 has 15 residues. V lost 2 bases, J lost 0 bases, and 8 bases lay in between. The CDR3 spells CASSPNSISNQPQHF. DNA of the CDR3: TGTGCCAGCTCACCAAACAGTATTAGCAATCAGCCCCAGCATTTT. Drawing the rest from reference TRBV18 and TRBJ1-5, the complete variable domain is NAGVMQNPRHLVRRRGQEARLRCSPMKGHSHVYWYRQLPEEGLKFMVYLQKENIIDESGMPKERFSAEFPKEGPSILRIQQVVRGDSAAYFCASSPNSISNQPQHFGDGTRLSIL.

This sequence joins TRBV4-2 and TRBJ2-7; unclear D gene. Germline V gives CDR1 LGHNA, CDR2 YNFKEQ. This CDR3 is 14 amino acids long. Trimming pared 3 bases from V and 0 bases from J, leaving 9 bases between. CDR3 protein: CASSQARSSYEQYF. Written as DNA, the CDR3 is TGTGCCAGCAGCCAGGCCCGGAGCTCCTACGAGCAGTACTTC.

This clone was recorded once. This rearrangement joins TRBV6-5 to TRBJ2-2, with D perhaps TRBD1 (5 bases). V lost 8 bases, J lost 4 bases, and 17 bases lay in between. The CDR3 has 15 residues. Germline loops: CDR1 MNHEY, CDR2 SVGAGI. This CDR3 reads CASEQWTISTGELFF. In DNA, the CDR3 is TGTGCCAGCGAACAGTGGACAATTTCCACCGGGGAGCTGTTTTTT.

A single count supports this clone. The chain is built from TRBV18 and TRBJ2-1; 13 bases are shared with TRBD2. The CDR3 covers 17 residues. Germline V CDR1 and CDR2: KGHSH, LQKENI. The V segment lost 0 bases and the J segment 8 bases; nucleotides outside the gene matches: 7. The DNA for the CDR3 is TGTGCCAGCTCACCACCAGCGGGACTAGCGGGAATGGATGAGCAGTTCTTC. Translated: CASSPPAGLAGMDEQFF.

This clone is a singleton in its sample. V and J are TRBV7-2 and TRBJ2-1, with 10 bases fitting TRBD2. With V trimmed by 2 bases and J by 6 bases, 7 bases remained unmatched. Germline CDR1 reads SGHTA; CDR2 reads FQGNSA. The CDR3 length is 16 residues. CDR3 protein: CASSLHLAGEGNEQFF. The CDR3 DNA is TGTGCCAGCAGCTTACACCTAGCGGGGGAGGGCAATGAGCAGTTCTTC.

The CDR3, as DNA: TGTGCCAGCAGGGGACAGGGGGCCCCGAACACTGAAGCTTTCTTT. Amino acid sequence: CASRGQGAPNTEAFF. The chain carries TRBV2 and TRBJ1-1; 12 nucleotides align to TRBD1. CDR3 length: 15 residues. V was clipped by 6 bases and J by 1 base; unmatched bases: 3. Germline V CDR1 and CDR2: SNHLY, FYNNEI.

This chain uses TRBV3-1 (or the pseudogene TRBV3-2) with TRBJ1-2; 9 bases line up with TRBD1. This CDR3 is built from 13 residues. Germline-derived CDR1 and CDR2 are LGHDT and YNNKEL (reference sequence). The ends lost 4 bases at V and 7 bases at J; junction bases unmatched: 4. CDR3 loop: CASSPRQGGGYTF. DNA for the CDR3: TGTGCCAGCAGCCCGCGACAGGGGGGTGGCTACACCTTC.

The J gene is TRBJ2-1, the V gene TRBV10-3, with 8 bases aligning to TRBD2. Looked up from germline, CDR1 is ENHRY and CDR2 is SYGVKD. The junction had 9 bases not matched to a gene; V was cut back by 7 bases and J by 7 bases. This CDR3 region has 14 residues. CDR3 protein: CAITPREGDNEQFF. CDR3 nucleotides: TGTGCCATCACCCCCCGGGAGGGAGATAATGAGCAGTTCTTC.

The V and J genes are TRBV5-1 and TRBJ2-7; 8 nucleotides match TRBD2. CDR1 is SGHRS, CDR2 YFSETQ, per germline. The CDR3 extends over 14 amino acids. V was clipped by 5 bases and J by 0 bases; unmatched bases: 4. In DNA, the CDR3 is TGCGCCAGCAGGGATACTAGCGGCTCCTACGAGCAGTACTTC. It specifies CASRDTSGSYEQYF.

The gene calls are TRBV9 and TRBJ1-6; TRBD1 aligns across 11 bases. V shed 5 bases, J shed 16 bases, and the junction held 5 bases outside the gene matches. The V gene's germline CDR1 is SGDLS and CDR2 YYNGEE. The CDR3 covers 12 residues. The CDR3 DNA follows: TGTGCCAGCAGGGGGACAGGGGGGAGTCTCCACTTT. Translation gives CASRGTGGSLHF.

This clone was recorded once. CDR3 protein: CASSLPRQRSSYNEQFF. CDR3 DNA sequence: TGTGCCAGCAGCTTGCCTCGACAGAGAAGCTCCTACAATGAGCAGTTCTTC. V usage is TRBV5-4 and J usage is TRBJ2-1, with D possibly matching TRBD1 (5 bases). Between the trimmed V and J ends, which lost 1 base and 0 bases, there was a span of 14 bases. The CDR3 is 17 amino acids. Germline V gives CDR1 SGHNT, CDR2 YYREEE (reference sequence).

The V and J genes are TRBV4-2 and TRBJ1-2, with TRBD1 matching 9 bases. With 1 base clipped from V and 5 bases from J, the junction kept 2 bases outside the gene matches. The germline V gene encodes CDR1 LGHNA and CDR2 YNFKEQ. This CDR3 has 14 amino acids. The CDR3 protein is CASSQAGTGYGYTF. For the CDR3, the DNA is TGTGCCAGCAGCCAAGCCGGGACAGGGTATGGCTACACCTTC.